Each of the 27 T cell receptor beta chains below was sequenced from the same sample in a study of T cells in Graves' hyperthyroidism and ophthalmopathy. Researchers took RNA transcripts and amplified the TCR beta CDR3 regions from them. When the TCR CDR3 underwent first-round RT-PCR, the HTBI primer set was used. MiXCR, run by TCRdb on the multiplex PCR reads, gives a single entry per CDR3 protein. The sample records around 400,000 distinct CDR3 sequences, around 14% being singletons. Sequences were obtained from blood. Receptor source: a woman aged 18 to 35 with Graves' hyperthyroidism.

In DNA form, the CDR3 reads TGTGCCAGCAGCTTTTCCTCAGGGGCAGGGACGCAGTATTTT. As protein: CASSFSSGAGTQYF. This chain joins TRBV5-6 and TRBJ2-3; D might be TRBD1 (6 bases). The length of the CDR3 is 14 residues. Looked up from germline, CDR1 is SGHDT and CDR2 is YYEEEE. V dropped 2 bases and J dropped 9 bases, with 16 bases sitting between them.

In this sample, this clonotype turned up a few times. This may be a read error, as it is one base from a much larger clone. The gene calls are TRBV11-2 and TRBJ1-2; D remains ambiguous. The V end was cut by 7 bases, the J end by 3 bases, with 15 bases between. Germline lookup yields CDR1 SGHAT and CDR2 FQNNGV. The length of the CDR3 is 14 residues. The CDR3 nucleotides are TGTGCCAGCAACCCAAGGGTTGGGGACTATGGCTACACCTTC. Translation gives CASNPRVGDYGYTF.

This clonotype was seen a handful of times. DNA of the CDR3: TGTGCCAGCAGCTCCACCGGGACAGGGTTTTTTTGTGAGCAGTTCTTC. It is translated as CASSSTGTGFFCEQFF. The chain links TRBV7-8 to TRBJ2-1; 9 bases line up with TRBD1. V lost 4 bases, J lost 9 bases, and 13 bases stayed unmatched. Germline V gene lookup returns CDR1 SGHVS and CDR2 FQNEAQ. This CDR3 spans 16 amino acids. The full variable domain, completed using reference TRBV7-8 and TRBJ2-1, is GAGVSQSPRYKVAKRGQDVALRCDPISGHVSLFWYQQALGQGPEFLTYFQNEAQLDKSGLPSDRFFAERPEGSVSTLKIQRTQQEDSAVYLCASSSTGTGFFCEQFFGPGTRLTVL.

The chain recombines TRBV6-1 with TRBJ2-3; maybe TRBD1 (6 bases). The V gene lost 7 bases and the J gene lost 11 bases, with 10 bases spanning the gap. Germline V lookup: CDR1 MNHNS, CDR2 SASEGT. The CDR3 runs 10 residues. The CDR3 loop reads CASNQTGQYF. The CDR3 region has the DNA TGTGCCAGCAACCAGACAGGGCAGTATTTT.

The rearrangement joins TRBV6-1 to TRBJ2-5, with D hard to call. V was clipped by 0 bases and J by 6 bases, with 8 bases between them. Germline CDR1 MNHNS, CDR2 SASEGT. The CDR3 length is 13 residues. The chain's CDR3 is CASSEARRQTQYF. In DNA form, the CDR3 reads TGTGCCAGCAGTGAAGCAAGGCGGCAGACCCAGTACTTC.

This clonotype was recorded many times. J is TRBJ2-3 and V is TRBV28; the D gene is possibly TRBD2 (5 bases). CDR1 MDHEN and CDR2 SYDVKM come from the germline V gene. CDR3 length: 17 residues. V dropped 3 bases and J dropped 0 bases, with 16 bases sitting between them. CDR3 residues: CASSFVNGVGSTDTQYF. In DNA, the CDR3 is TGTGCCAGCAGTTTCGTCAACGGGGTAGGAAGCACAGATACGCAGTATTTT.

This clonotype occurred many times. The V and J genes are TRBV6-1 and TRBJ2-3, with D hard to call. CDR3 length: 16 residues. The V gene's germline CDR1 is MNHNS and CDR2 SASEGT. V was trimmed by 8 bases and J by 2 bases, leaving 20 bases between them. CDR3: CASRTAQRLITDTQYF. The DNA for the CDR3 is TGTGCCAGCCGAACCGCCCAGAGGCTTATCACAGATACGCAGTATTTT.

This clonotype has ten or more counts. CDR3 residues: CASTDPLDSVGETQYF. The CDR3 DNA sequence: TGTGCCAGCACTGACCCACTGGACAGCGTGGGAGAGACCCAGTACTTC. The rearrangement joins TRBV2 to TRBJ2-5, with D possibly matching TRBD1 (6 bases). Germline values: CDR1 SNHLY, CDR2 FYNNEI. Trimming cost V 7 bases and J 4 bases, with 22 bases left between them. The CDR3 spans 16 residues.

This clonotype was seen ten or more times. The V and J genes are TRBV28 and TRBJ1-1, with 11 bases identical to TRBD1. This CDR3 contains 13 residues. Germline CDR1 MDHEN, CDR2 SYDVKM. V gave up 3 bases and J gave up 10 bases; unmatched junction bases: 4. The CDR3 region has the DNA TGTGCCAGCAGTTTGCCGGACAGGGGGCGAGCTTTCTTT. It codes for CASSLPDRGRAFF.

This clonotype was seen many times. The CDR3 loop reads CASSPREETQYF. DNA of the CDR3: TGTGCCAGCTCACCACGGGAAGAGACCCAGTACTTC. The rearrangement uses TRBV18 and TRBJ2-5; no clear D. Germline CDR1 KGHSH, CDR2 LQKENI. V was trimmed by 1 base and J by 3 bases, leaving 3 bases between them. This CDR3 contains 12 residues.

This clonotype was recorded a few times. CDR3 amino acids: CAISPQGSFDTGELFF. CDR3 sequence (DNA): TGTGCCATCAGCCCCCAGGGGTCGTTTGACACCGGGGAGCTGTTTTTT. The chain joins TRBV10-3 to TRBJ2-2, with D possibly being TRBD1 (6 bases). Germline loops: CDR1 ENHRY, CDR2 SYGVKD. The CDR3 is 16 amino acids. V lost 6 bases, J lost 3 bases, and 17 bases lay in between.

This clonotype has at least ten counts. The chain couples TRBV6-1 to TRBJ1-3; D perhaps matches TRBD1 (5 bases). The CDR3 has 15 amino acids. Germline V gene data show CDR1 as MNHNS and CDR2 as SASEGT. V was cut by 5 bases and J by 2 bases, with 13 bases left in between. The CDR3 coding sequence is TGTGCCAGCAGTTCGGCGGGGGAACCTGGAAACACCATATATTTT. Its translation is CASSSAGEPGNTIYF.

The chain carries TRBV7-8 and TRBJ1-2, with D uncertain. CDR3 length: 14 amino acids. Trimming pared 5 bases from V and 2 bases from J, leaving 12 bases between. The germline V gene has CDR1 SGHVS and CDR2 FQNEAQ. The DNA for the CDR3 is TGTGCCAGCAGCCAGGTGGCGAAGAACTATGGCTACACCTTC. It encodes CASSQVAKNYGYTF.

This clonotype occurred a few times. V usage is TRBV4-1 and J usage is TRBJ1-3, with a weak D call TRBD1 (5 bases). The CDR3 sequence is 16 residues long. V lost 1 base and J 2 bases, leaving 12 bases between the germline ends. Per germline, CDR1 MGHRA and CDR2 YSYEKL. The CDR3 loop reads CASSQVGTGAGNTIYF. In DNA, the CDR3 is TGCGCCAGCAGCCAAGTCGGGACGGGAGCTGGAAACACCATATATTTT.

The CDR3 bases are TGTGCCAGCAGACACCCGAGGGACAGGGTTGGCGAGCAGTACTTC. Translated: CASRHPRDRVGEQYF. This chain uses TRBV7-2 with TRBJ2-7; 9 bases map to TRBD1. CDR1 is SGHTA and CDR2 is FQGNSA in the germline V gene. This CDR3 has 15 amino acids. V dropped 6 bases and J dropped 6; count of bases not matched to a gene: 12.

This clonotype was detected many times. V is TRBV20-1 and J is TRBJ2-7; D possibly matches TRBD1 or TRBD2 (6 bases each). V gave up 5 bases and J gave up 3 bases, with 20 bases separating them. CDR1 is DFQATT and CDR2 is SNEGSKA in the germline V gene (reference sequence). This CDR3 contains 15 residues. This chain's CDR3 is CSAEFEGGKDYEQYF. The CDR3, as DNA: TGCAGTGCTGAGTTTGAGGGGGGTAAAGACTACGAGCAGTACTTC.

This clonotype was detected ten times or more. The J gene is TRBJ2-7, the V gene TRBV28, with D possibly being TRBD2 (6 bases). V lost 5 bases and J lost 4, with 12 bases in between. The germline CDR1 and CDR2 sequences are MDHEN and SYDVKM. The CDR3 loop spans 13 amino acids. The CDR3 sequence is CASSRDGGYEQYF. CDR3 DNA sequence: TGTGCCAGCAGTCGGGACGGGGGATACGAGCAGTACTTC. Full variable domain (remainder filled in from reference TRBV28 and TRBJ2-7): DVKVTQSSRYLVKRTGEKVFLECVQDMDHENMFWYRQDPGLGLRLIYFSYDVKMKEKGDIPEGYSVSREKKERFSLILESASTNQTSMYLCASSRDGGYEQYFGPGTRLTVT.

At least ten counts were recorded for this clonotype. In DNA, the CDR3 is TGCAGTGCTAGCATGGGGGGGGCCTACAATGAGCAGTTCTTC. Protein product: CSASMGGAYNEQFF. This sequence joins TRBV20-1 and TRBJ2-1; 7 bases match TRBD2. This CDR3 has 14 amino acids. In germline, CDR1 is DFQATT, CDR2 SNEGSKA (reference sequence). Losses at the gene ends were 3 bases for V and 2 bases for J; bases not matched to a gene: 4.

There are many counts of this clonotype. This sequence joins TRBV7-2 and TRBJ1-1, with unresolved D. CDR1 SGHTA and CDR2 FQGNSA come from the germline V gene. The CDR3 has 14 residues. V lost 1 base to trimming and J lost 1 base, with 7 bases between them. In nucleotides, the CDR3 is TGTGCCAGCAGCTTAGGGGGAAAGAACACTGAAGCTTTCTTT. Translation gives CASSLGGKNTEAFF.

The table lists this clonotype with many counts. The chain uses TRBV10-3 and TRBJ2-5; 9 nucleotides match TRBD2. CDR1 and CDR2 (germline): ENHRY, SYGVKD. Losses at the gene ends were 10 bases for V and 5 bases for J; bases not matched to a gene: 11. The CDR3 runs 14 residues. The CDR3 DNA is TGTGCCACCGCCGCGAGCGGGGGGTGGGAGACCCAGTACTTC. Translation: CATAASGGWETQYF.

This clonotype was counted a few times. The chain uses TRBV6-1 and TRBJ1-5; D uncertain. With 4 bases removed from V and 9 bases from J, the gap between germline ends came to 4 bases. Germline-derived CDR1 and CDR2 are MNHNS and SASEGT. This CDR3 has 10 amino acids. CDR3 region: CASSGTPQHF. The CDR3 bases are TGTGCCAGCAGTGGGACGCCCCAGCATTTT.

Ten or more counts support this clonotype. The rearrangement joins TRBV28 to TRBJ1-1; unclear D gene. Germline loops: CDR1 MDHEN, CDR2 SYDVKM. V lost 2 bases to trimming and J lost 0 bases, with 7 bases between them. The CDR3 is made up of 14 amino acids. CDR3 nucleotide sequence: TGTGCCAGCAGTTTACGCAGAATGAACACTGAAGCTTTCTTT. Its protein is CASSLRRMNTEAFF.

CDR3 sequence (DNA): TGTGCCAGCAGCTTACGGTCCGACACTGAAGCTTTCTTT. Translation: CASSLRSDTEAFF. V and J are TRBV9 and TRBJ1-1; D not certain. The CDR3 consists of 13 residues. Germline V gives CDR1 SGDLS, CDR2 YYNGEE. The ends were cut back, 4 bases at V and 3 bases at J, with 10 bases in the middle.

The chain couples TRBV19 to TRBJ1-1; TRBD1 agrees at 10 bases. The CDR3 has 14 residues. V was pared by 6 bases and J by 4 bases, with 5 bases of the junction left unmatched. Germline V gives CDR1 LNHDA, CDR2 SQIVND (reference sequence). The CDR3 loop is CASRWDRGSTEAFF. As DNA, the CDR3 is TGTGCCAGTAGATGGGACAGGGGATCCACTGAAGCTTTCTTT. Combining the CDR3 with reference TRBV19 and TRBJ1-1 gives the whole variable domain DGGITQSPKYLFRKEGQNVTLSCEQNLNHDAMYWYRQDPGQGLRLIYYSQIVNDFQKGDIAEGYSVSREKKESFPLTVTSAQKNPTAFYLCASRWDRGSTEAFFGQGTRLTVV.

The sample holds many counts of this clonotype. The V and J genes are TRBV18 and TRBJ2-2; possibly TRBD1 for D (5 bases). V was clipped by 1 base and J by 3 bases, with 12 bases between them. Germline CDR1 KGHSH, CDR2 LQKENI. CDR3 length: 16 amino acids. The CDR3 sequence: CASSPRAGKDTGELFF. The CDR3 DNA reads TGTGCCAGCTCACCACGGGCAGGGAAGGACACCGGGGAGCTGTTTTTT.

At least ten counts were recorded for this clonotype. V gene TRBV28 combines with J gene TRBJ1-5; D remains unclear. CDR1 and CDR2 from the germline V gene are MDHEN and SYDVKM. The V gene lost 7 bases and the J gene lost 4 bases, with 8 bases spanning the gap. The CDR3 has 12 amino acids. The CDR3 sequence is CASTFRNQPQHF. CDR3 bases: TGTGCCAGCACCTTCCGGAATCAGCCCCAGCATTTT.

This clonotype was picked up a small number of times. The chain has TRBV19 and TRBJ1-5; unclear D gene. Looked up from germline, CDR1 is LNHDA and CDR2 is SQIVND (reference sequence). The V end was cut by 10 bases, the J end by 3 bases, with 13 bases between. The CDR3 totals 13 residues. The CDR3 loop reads CATSTEANQPQHF. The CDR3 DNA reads TGTGCCACCTCGACTGAAGCCAATCAGCCCCAGCATTTT.